The 27 T cell receptor beta chains given below trace back to one sample, sequenced in a study of cytomegalovirus exposure and HLA in healthy donors. Some clones are missing from TCRdb's copy, which holds only in-frame ones; the method was immunoSEQ multiplex PCR. The sample has about 120,000 clones; about nine tenths are singletons. The source material was PBMCs. The receptors stem from a man younger than 35 in good health and CMV-seronegative.

The chain uses TRBV7-9 and TRBJ2-7; 7 bases agree with TRBD1. This CDR3 is built from 13 residues. The germline CDR1 and CDR2 sequences are SEHNR and FQNEAQ (reference sequence). The V segment lost 5 bases and the J segment 3 bases; nucleotides outside the gene matches: 4. This CDR3 reads CASSKGDSYEQYF. The CDR3 coding sequence is TGTGCCAGCAGCAAGGGGGACAGCTACGAGCAGTACTTC.

The chain uses TRBV5-1 and TRBJ2-1, with 14 bases matching TRBD2. The V and J ends lost 5 bases and 3 bases, in that order; junction bases with no gene match: 7. This CDR3 has 17 residues. The germline gives CDR1 SGHRS, CDR2 YFSETQ. The DNA for the CDR3 is TGCGCCAGCAGGGGGACTAGCGGGAGTCTGGACTACAATGAGCAGTTCTTC. Translation gives CASRGTSGSLDYNEQFF.

This chain connects TRBV5-1 to TRBJ2-5; D remains ambiguous. Germline values: CDR1 SGHRS, CDR2 YFSETQ. Trimming stripped 5 bases from V and 5 bases from J, with 10 bases between. CDR3 size: 12 residues. The DNA for the CDR3 is TGCGCCAGCAGAATTGGGCAGGAGACCCAGTACTTC. As protein: CASRIGQETQYF.

This chain links TRBV28 with TRBJ1-6; D possibly corresponds to TRBD1 (5 bases). Trimming stripped 3 bases from V and 8 bases from J, with 20 bases between. CDR1 MDHEN and CDR2 SYDVKM come from the germline V gene. CDR3 length: 17 residues. The CDR3 coding sequence is TGTGCCAGCAGTTTTCGGCCGCAGGTGGGGCGCGATTCACCCCTCCACTTT. This codes for CASSFRPQVGRDSPLHF. Complete variable domain (other parts from reference TRBV28 and TRBJ1-6): DVKVTQSSRYLVKRTGEKVFLECVQDMDHENMFWYRQDPGLGLRLIYFSYDVKMKEKGDIPEGYSVSREKKERFSLILESASTNQTSMYLCASSFRPQVGRDSPLHFGNGTRLTVT.

This sequence joins TRBV5-1 and TRBJ2-5; D is ambiguous. V was cut by 7 bases and J by 5 bases, with 9 bases left in between. This CDR3 is 11 amino acids long. The germline gives CDR1 SGHRS, CDR2 YFSETQ. The CDR3 spells CASPSVETQYF. CDR3 bases: TGCGCCAGCCCCTCGGTGGAGACCCAGTACTTC.

This clone was seen a single time. The V gene is TRBV6-5, the J gene TRBJ1-2; TRBD1 aligns across 7 bases. The length of the CDR3 is 13 residues. The V and J ends lost 6 bases and 6 bases, in that order; junction bases with no gene match: 7. Germline CDR1 MNHEY, CDR2 SVGAGI. The CDR3 DNA reads as TGTGCCAGCAGGCCTGTAGGGACAGATGGCTACACCTTC. Amino acids: CASRPVGTDGYTF.

This chain uses TRBV28 with TRBJ2-7, with 7 bases lining up with TRBD2. Germline assignment: CDR1 MDHEN and CDR2 SYDVKM. V shed 3 bases, J shed 4 bases, and the junction held 9 bases outside the gene matches. This CDR3 is built from 15 residues. The CDR3 coding sequence is TGTGCCAGCAGTTTGGGACTACAGAACTTTTACGAGCAGTACTTC. Protein: CASSLGLQNFYEQYF.

The V call is TRBV11-3, the J call TRBJ2-2; a possible D gene is TRBD1 (6 bases). V was cut by 2 bases and J by 5 bases, with 9 bases left in between. Germline CDR1 is SGHNT and CDR2 is YENEEA. There are 14 residues in the CDR3. DNA for the CDR3: TGTGCCAGCAGCTTATACCAGGGGACCGGGGAGCTGTTTTTT. It specifies CASSLYQGTGELFF.

Remarks on this clone: Other nucleotide sequences from this sample produce the same CDR3. The chain carries TRBV7-2 and TRBJ2-1, with D maybe TRBD2 (5 bases). Germline loops: CDR1 SGHTA, CDR2 FQGNSA. V dropped 3 bases and J dropped 9 bases, with 6 bases sitting between them. The CDR3 loop spans 11 amino acids. The CDR3 DNA sequence: TGTGCCAGCAGCTTTAGCGTTGAGCAGTTCTTC. Protein: CASSFSVEQFF.

The chain has TRBV28 and TRBJ1-1, with TRBD1 matching 7 bases. This CDR3 comprises 15 residues. With V trimmed by 5 bases and J by 3 bases, 9 bases remained unmatched. Looked up from germline, CDR1 is MDHEN and CDR2 is SYDVKM. As DNA, the CDR3 is TGTGCCAGCAGTACCGGGGACAGCCTCTACACTGAAGCTTTCTTT. Its protein product is CASSTGDSLYTEAFF.

The rearrangement joins TRBV30 to TRBJ2-5, with 14 bases identical to TRBD2. CDR3 length: 16 amino acids. Germline V gene data show CDR1 as GTSNPN and CDR2 as SVGIG (reference sequence). J was trimmed by 3 bases and V by 1 base; bases with no gene match: 4. In DNA form, the CDR3 reads TGTGCCTGGAGTGGGACTAGCGGGGGGCTAGAAGAGACCCAGTACTTC. This translates into CAWSGTSGGLEETQYF.

This clone was seen once. The chain employs TRBV28 and TRBJ1-4; 10 nucleotides line up with TRBD1. The CDR3 covers 12 residues. After removal of 5 bases from V and 15 bases from J, the junction contained 6 bases not matched to a gene. Per germline, CDR1 MDHEN and CDR2 SYDVKM. The CDR3 bases are TGTGCCAGCAGTGTCAGGACAGGGGGTTTGTTTTTT. Translating gives CASSVRTGGLFF.

V usage is TRBV27 and J usage is TRBJ2-2, with D possibly matching TRBD1 (6 bases). Germline values: CDR1 MNHEY, CDR2 SMNVEV (reference sequence). V gave up 3 bases and J gave up 0 bases, with 14 bases separating them. This CDR3 region has 17 residues. CDR3 DNA: TGTGCCAGCAGTTTCTTTGTGGGGGCATCGAACACCGGGGAGCTGTTTTTT. This encodes CASSFFVGASNTGELFF.

This chain connects TRBV28 to TRBJ2-3, with D possibly matching TRBD2 (5 bases). CDR1 is MDHEN and CDR2 is SYDVKM in the germline V gene. The germline V and J ends were trimmed by 6 bases and 1 base, with 20 bases remaining between them. The CDR3 is 17 residues long. CDR3 residues: CASRTNGLGKGTDTQYF. DNA of the CDR3: TGTGCCAGCAGAACAAACGGACTGGGGAAAGGCACAGATACGCAGTATTTT.

This chain uses TRBV28 with TRBJ2-2; TRBD2 aligns across 10 bases. The V segment lost 6 bases and the J segment 9 bases; nucleotides outside the gene matches: 7. CDR1 and CDR2 from the germline V gene are MDHEN and SYDVKM. This CDR3 is 14 amino acids long. CDR3 nucleotides: TGTGCCAGCAGCCTTAGGACTAGCGGCCGGGAGCTGTTTTTT. Its translation is CASSLRTSGRELFF.

The chain combines TRBV28 with TRBJ2-7; the D gene is possibly TRBD2 (6 bases). V was trimmed by 1 base and J by 0 bases, leaving 13 bases between them. Germline CDR1 is MDHEN and CDR2 is SYDVKM. There are 16 residues in the CDR3. CDR3 bases: TGTGCCAGCAGTTTATATCAGCGGGCCAGCTCCTACGAGCAGTACTTC. This encodes CASSLYQRASSYEQYF.

The V gene is TRBV6-1, the J gene TRBJ1-4; D is undetermined. There are 15 residues in the CDR3. V lost 2 bases and J lost 7, with 14 bases in between. CDR1 and CDR2 from the germline V gene are MNHNS and SASEGT. The CDR3 region is CASSETLRAGEKLFF. The CDR3 DNA reads TGTGCCAGCAGTGAAACTTTGAGGGCGGGTGAAAAACTGTTTTTT.

V and J are TRBV4-1 and TRBJ2-2; D is possibly TRBD2 (5 bases). Per germline, CDR1 MGHRA and CDR2 YSYEKL. Trimming removed 6 bases from V and 7 bases from J, with 15 bases in between. This CDR3 region has 14 residues. The CDR3 DNA reads TGCGCCAGCAGGACCCTTTCCGGGGACGGGGAGCTGTTTTTT. Translated, it gives CASRTLSGDGELFF.

The CDR3 DNA sequence: TGTGCCACCAGCGCACCTGGGACAAGACAAGAGACCCAGTACTTC. Translated: CATSAPGTRQETQYF. The V call is TRBV15, the J call TRBJ2-5, with D possibly being TRBD1 (6 bases). The CDR3 spans 15 residues. Germline V gene sequence: CDR1 LNHNV, CDR2 YYDKDF (reference sequence). Between the trimmed V and J ends, which lost 5 bases and 2 bases, there was a span of 15 bases.

V gene TRBV6-5 combines with J gene TRBJ1-1; D unclear. V dropped 8 bases and J dropped 0 bases, with 10 bases sitting between them. This CDR3 is built from 13 residues. Germline CDR1 MNHEY, CDR2 SVGAGI. In DNA, the CDR3 is TGTGCCAGCCGGGGAAGCATGAACACTGAAGCTTTCTTT. This translates into CASRGSMNTEAFF.

The rearrangement joins TRBV7-8 to TRBJ1-4, with 9 nucleotides matching TRBD1. The V and J ends lost 7 bases and 7 bases, in that order; junction bases with no gene match: 13. From germline, CDR1 is SGHVS and CDR2 FQNEAQ. The CDR3 has 16 residues. The CDR3 sequence: CASKYRGQGFFEKLFF. CDR3 DNA sequence: TGTGCCAGCAAATACCGCGGACAGGGGTTTTTTGAAAAACTGTTTTTT.

The chain links TRBV28 to TRBJ1-1, with TRBD1 as a possible D gene (6 bases). This CDR3 is built from 13 residues. Between the trimmed V and J ends, which lost 4 bases and 5 bases, there was a span of 11 bases. Germline V gene data show CDR1 as MDHEN and CDR2 as SYDVKM. This chain's CDR3 is CASSSYRDTEAFF. The CDR3 nucleotides are TGTGCCAGCAGTTCATACAGGGATACTGAAGCTTTCTTT.

This chain joins TRBV19 and TRBJ1-1; D unresolved. Per the germline V gene, CDR1 is LNHDA and CDR2 is SQIVND (reference sequence). V lost 6 bases to trimming and J lost 5 bases, with 13 bases between them. The CDR3 is 13 amino acids. The CDR3 DNA sequence: TGTGCCAGTAGGTTTGTATTCGAGACTGAAGCTTTCTTT. Its protein product is CASRFVFETEAFF.

The rearrangement links TRBV4-1 to TRBJ2-7; TRBD1 agrees at 9 bases. Germline V gene lookup returns CDR1 MGHRA and CDR2 YSYEKL. The CDR3 consists of 16 residues. Trimming at V came to 4 bases and at J to 5 bases, leaving 12 bases not matched to a gene. DNA of the CDR3: TGCGCCAGCAGCCGCTCCGGGACAGGGATAATCCACGAGCAGTACTTC. This encodes CASSRSGTGIIHEQYF.

The rearrangement links TRBV7-2 to TRBJ2-1; the match to TRBD2 covers 8 bases. Per germline, CDR1 SGHTA and CDR2 FQGNSA. This CDR3 contains 14 residues. After removal of 5 bases from V and 10 bases from J, the junction contained 10 bases not matched to a gene. This CDR3 is CASSPRTSSGEQFF. DNA for the CDR3: TGTGCCAGCAGCCCGCGGACTAGCTCTGGGGAGCAGTTCTTC.

The J gene is TRBJ2-2, the V gene TRBV27; 14 nucleotides match TRBD2. The V gene's germline CDR1 is MNHEY and CDR2 SMNVEV (reference sequence). The CDR3 sequence is 18 residues long. V was clipped by 2 bases and J by 4 bases; unmatched bases: 6. CDR3 region: CASSLPGLAGVGTGELFF. CDR3 in DNA: TGTGCCAGCAGTTTACCGGGACTAGCGGGAGTTGGCACCGGGGAGCTGTTTTTT.

V and J are TRBV19 and TRBJ2-7; 8 nucleotides agree with TRBD1. Germline loops: CDR1 LNHDA, CDR2 SQIVND (reference sequence). Losses at the gene ends were 5 bases for V and 7 bases for J; bases not matched to a gene: 4. The CDR3 runs to 12 residues. CDR3 DNA: TGTGCCAGTAGTCCAACAGGGGGTGAGCAGTACTTC. Its translation: CASSPTGGEQYF.